The 8 T cell receptor beta chains presented below share a single source sample, sequenced in a study of Ad26.COV2.S vaccination and SARS-CoV-2 variants. Treatment indicated: roughly 20 received Ad26.COV2.S at low or high dose, single or two shots; roughly 5 received placebo; per-sample allocation not given. The samples were gathered on day 63 after the first injection of vaccine or placebo. Sequencing was performed with immunoSEQ multiplex PCR; in TCRdb, only in-frame clones are kept and a portion is missing. Counted here are 300,000 to 500,000 clones, around 85% occurring once; the ten biggest clones make up around 3.4%. Sequencing was performed on peripheral blood, taken in a trial of Ad26.COV2.S vaccine versus placebo. The receptors here all came from a person between 18 and 65 years old who received the Ad26.COV2.S COVID-19 vaccine or a placebo.

The chain employs TRBV6-5 and TRBJ2-5; D possibly corresponds to TRBD1 (5 bases). Trimming removed 6 bases from V and 4 bases from J, with 12 bases in between. Germline CDR1 and CDR2: MNHEY and SVGAGI. CDR3 size: 13 residues. CDR3 sequence: CASRDPRVETQYF. CDR3 coding DNA: TGTGCCAGCAGGGACCCCAGGGTAGAGACCCAGTACTTC.

This chain connects TRBV5-1 to TRBJ2-5; D might be TRBD2 (6 bases). Trimming removed 3 bases at V and 5 bases at J, with 17 bases between. The V gene's germline CDR1 is SGHRS and CDR2 YFSETQ. The length of the CDR3 is 15 residues. This CDR3 is CASSSGLTPVETQYF. CDR3 in DNA: TGCGCCAGCAGCTCTGGACTAACCCCCGTCGAGACCCAGTACTTC.

This clone was counted once. Other DNA sequences in this sample translate to the same CDR3. V and J are TRBV7-9 and TRBJ1-2; D unresolved. CDR1 and CDR2 from the germline V gene are SEHNR and FQNEAQ (reference sequence). The CDR3 loop spans 10 amino acids. Trimming shortened V by 1 base and J by 7 bases, and 1 base separated the two germline ends. The CDR3 reads CASSLGGYTF. The CDR3 nucleotides read TGTGCCAGCAGCTTAGGTGGCTACACCTTC.

The genes are TRBV7-9 and TRBJ1-1; tentatively, D is TRBD1 (6 bases). The CDR3 has 13 amino acids. The V end lost 4 bases, the J end lost 10 bases, and 16 bases lay between the germline ends. CDR1 SEHNR and CDR2 FQNEAQ come from the germline V gene (reference sequence). CDR3 region: CASSSLRTAAAFF. The CDR3 DNA reads TGTGCCAGCAGCTCTCTTCGGACAGCGGCAGCTTTCTTT.

The chain carries TRBV5-1 and TRBJ2-7; unclear D gene. CDR1 and CDR2 from the germline V gene are SGHRS and YFSETQ. The CDR3 is made up of 13 amino acids. Trimming stripped 0 bases from V and 5 bases from J, with 9 bases between. This chain's CDR3 is CASSLAGFHEQYF. Here the CDR3 DNA reads TGCGCCAGCAGCTTGGCAGGATTCCACGAGCAGTACTTC. Full variable domain (missing parts from reference TRBV5-1 and TRBJ2-7): KAGVTQTPRYLIKTRGQQVTLSCSPISGHRSVSWYQQTPGQGLQFLFEYFSETQRNKGNFPGRFSGRQFSNSRSEMNVSTLELGDSALYLCASSLAGFHEQYFGPGTRLTVT.

This chain links TRBV7-2 with TRBJ2-7, with D perhaps TRBD1 (5 bases). This CDR3 has 14 residues. Germline lookup yields CDR1 SGHTA and CDR2 FQGNSA. Trimming left V 7 bases short and J 7 bases short, with 20 bases between. The CDR3 DNA sequence: TGTGCCAGCACCCTAAGCAAGGGGTCGGTTGAGCAGTACTTC. Translation gives CASTLSKGSVEQYF.

This clone was seen more than once but under ten times. The chain couples TRBV2 to TRBJ2-7, with D perhaps TRBD1 (6 bases). This CDR3 region has 15 residues. In germline, CDR1 is SNHLY, CDR2 FYNNEI. Trimming cost V 6 bases and J 3 bases, with 18 bases left between them. The CDR3 DNA reads TGTGCCAGCAGGGGAACAGACAGGCTTCTCTACGAGCAGTACTTC. This translates into CASRGTDRLLYEQYF.

This chain links TRBV27 with TRBJ2-7; the D gene is possibly TRBD1 (6 bases). The V gene lost 6 bases and the J gene lost 2 bases, with 11 bases spanning the gap. CDR1 and CDR2 (germline): MNHEY, SMNVEV (reference sequence). The CDR3 is made up of 13 amino acids. The CDR3 is CASSYRETYEQYF. CDR3 DNA sequence: TGTGCCAGCAGCTACAGGGAGACCTACGAGCAGTACTTC.